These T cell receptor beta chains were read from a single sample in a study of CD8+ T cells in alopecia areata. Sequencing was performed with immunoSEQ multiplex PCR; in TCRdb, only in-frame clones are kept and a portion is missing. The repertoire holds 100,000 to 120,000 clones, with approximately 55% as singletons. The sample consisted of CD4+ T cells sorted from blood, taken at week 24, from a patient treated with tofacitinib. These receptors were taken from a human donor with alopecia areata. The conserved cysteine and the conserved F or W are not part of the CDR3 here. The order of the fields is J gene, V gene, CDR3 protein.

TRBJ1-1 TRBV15 ATSTRPGISLNTEAF
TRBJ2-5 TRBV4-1 ASSQDRAAGQEAQY
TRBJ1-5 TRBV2 AGGYSNQPQH
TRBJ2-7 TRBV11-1 ASSRRRPPYEQY
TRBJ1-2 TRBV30 AAELDRIYGYT
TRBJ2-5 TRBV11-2 ASSYGETQY
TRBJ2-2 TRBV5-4 ASSLGLAGGHATGELF
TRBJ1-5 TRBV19 ASSRGQLYNQPQH
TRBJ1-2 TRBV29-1 SVHAANYGYT
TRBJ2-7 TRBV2 ASSEQGAGYEQY
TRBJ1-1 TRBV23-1 ASSQEGGPNTEAF
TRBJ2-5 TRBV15 ATSRDRLAGGQETQY